These T cell receptor beta chains were read from a single sample in a study of cytomegalovirus exposure and HLA in healthy donors. Repertoires were generated with immunoSEQ multiplex PCR, while TCRdb's copy carries only in-frame clones and drops some. Among 70,000 to 95,000 clones listed, about 80% were seen once. The sequenced sample consisted of PBMCs. Receptors were obtained from a man under 40 in good health and CMV-seropositive. CDR3s include the opening cysteine and the closing phenylalanine or tryptophan. D genes are given only for firm matches. Rows may omit the clone size; those that give it use once, few, many or a size class.

>.|TRBJ1-4|few|TRBV4-1
CASSQESPRNEKLFF
TGCGCCAGCAGCCAAGAATCACCCCGGAATGAAAAACTGTTTTTT
>.|TRBJ2-3|.|TRBV5-4
CASSSSRGSTDTQYF
TGTGCCAGCAGCTCCTCGCGGGGAAGCACAGATACGCAGTATTTT
>.|TRBJ2-7|.|TRBV27
CASSPLGGRPDVYEQYF
TGTGCCAGCAGTCCCTTGGGGGGGCGCCCAGATGTCTACGAGCAGTACTTC
>.|TRBJ1-3|.|TRBV27
CASAQGRSAGNTIYF
TGTGCCAGCGCCCAGGGCAGATCCGCTGGAAACACCATATATTTT
>.|TRBJ2-7|.|TRBV27
CASSDRMGYEQYF
TGTGCCAGCAGCGACAGGATGGGTTACGAGCAGTACTTC
>.|TRBJ2-5|.|TRBV28
CASRDTAGNTNQETQYF
TGTGCCAGCAGAGATACTGCCGGGAACACCAACCAAGAGACCCAGTACTTC
>TRBD1|TRBJ2-2|.|TRBV9
CASSAGDRVANTGELFF
TGTGCCAGCAGCGCAGGCGACAGGGTCGCGAACACCGGGGAGCTGTTTTTT
>TRBD1|TRBJ1-5|once|TRBV2
CASRPGQNSNQPQHF
TGTGCCAGCAGACCGGGACAGAATAGCAATCAGCCCCAGCATTTT
>.|TRBJ1-6|.|TRBV4-1
CASSPPSSPPLHF
TGCGCCAGCAGCCCCCCCAGTTCGCCCCCCCTCCACTTT
>TRBD1|TRBJ1-2|.|TRBV6-1
CASSGVRQGGYTF
TGTGCCAGCAGTGGTGTCAGACAGGGTGGCTACACCTTC
>.|TRBJ2-1|.|TRBV9
CASSAQNRVAGSEQFF
TGTGCCAGCAGCGCACAAAACAGGGTAGCTGGGAGTGAGCAGTTCTTC
>.|TRBJ1-6|.|TRBV11-2
CASSLGTMARDNSPLHF
TGTGCCAGCAGCTTAGGGACTATGGCCCGGGATAATTCACCCCTCCACTTT
>.|TRBJ1-2|.|TRBV25-1
CASSTRDDGSYGYTF
TGTGCCAGCAGTACGCGGGACGACGGGAGCTATGGCTACACCTTC
>TRBD1|TRBJ1-5|few|TRBV6-5
CASSYSRQGANQPQHF
TGTGCCAGCAGTTACTCGAGGCAGGGGGCGAATCAGCCCCAGCATTTT
>.|TRBJ2-2|.|TRBV7-2
CASSSGQINTGELFF
TGTGCCAGCAGCTCCGGACAGATAAACACCGGGGAGCTGTTTTTT
>TRBD2|TRBJ2-3|.|TRBV18
CASSASTGGGDTQYF
TGTGCCAGCTCGGCGTCTACGGGGGGAGGGGATACGCAGTATTTT
>TRBD2|TRBJ2-2|.|TRBV5-1
CASSFSSLAGGPVGELFF
TGCGCCAGCAGCTTCTCCTCACTAGCGGGGGGGCCTGTCGGGGAGCTGTTTTTT
>.|TRBJ1-6|.|TRBV28
CASWGRHNSPLHF
TGTGCCAGCTGGGGGCGTCACAATTCACCCCTCCACTTT
>TRBD2|TRBJ2-1|once|TRBV9
CASSPSGGLYNEQFF
TGTGCCAGCAGCCCTAGCGGGGGGTTATACAATGAGCAGTTCTTC
>.|TRBJ1-3|.|TRBV18
CASSADGFSGNTIYF
TGTGCCAGCTCAGCCGACGGGTTTTCTGGAAACACCATATATTTT
>TRBD2|TRBJ2-7|.|TRBV14
CASSPLAGGYEQYF
TGTGCCAGCAGCCCTCTAGCGGGGGGATACGAGCAGTACTTC
>.|TRBJ1-2|once|TRBV7-9
CSSQGRADGYTF
TGTTCCAGCCAGGGAAGGGCAGATGGCTACACCTTC
>TRBD1|TRBJ2-6|.|TRBV7-6
CASSRWDRGSGANVLTF
TGTGCCAGCAGCCGCTGGGACAGGGGTTCTGGGGCCAACGTCCTGACTTTC
>TRBD1|TRBJ2-7|.|TRBV28
CASRPGGSPSYEQYF
TGTGCCAGCCGTCCAGGGGGCTCGCCATCCTACGAGCAGTACTTC
>TRBD1|TRBJ1-6|.|TRBV15
CATSRGQGGNSPLHF
TGTGCCACCAGCAGGGGACAGGGAGGCAATTCACCCCTCCACTTT
>TRBD1|TRBJ2-2|.|TRBV2
CASKRQGANTGELFF
TGTGCCAGCAAGAGACAGGGCGCGAACACCGGGGAGCTGTTTTTT
>TRBD1|TRBJ2-7|.|TRBV19
CASSIGTGAYEQYF
TGTGCCAGTAGTATCGGGACAGGAGCCTACGAGCAGTACTTC
>TRBD1|TRBJ2-7|.|TRBV2
CASGGQALGLLAPREQYF
TGTGCCAGCGGGGGACAGGCTCTAGGGTTACTCGCCCCCCGGGAGCAGTACTTC
>TRBD1|TRBJ1-5|.|TRBV18
CASSQGTVNQPQHF
TGTGCCAGCTCACAGGGGACAGTCAATCAGCCCCAGCATTTT
>TRBD1|TRBJ2-1|.|TRBV5-1
CASSLPTGVSYNEQFF
TGCGCCAGCAGCTTGCCGACAGGGGTTTCCTACAATGAGCAGTTCTTC
>TRBD1|TRBJ1-1|few|TRBV18
CASSPQQSGQGASEAFF
TGTGCCAGCTCACCCCAACAGTCGGGACAGGGGGCTTCTGAAGCTTTCTTT
>TRBD1|TRBJ2-7|.|TRBV6-5
CASSSRGTRPHYEQYF
TGTGCCAGCAGTTCCAGGGGGACCAGACCCCACTACGAGCAGTACTTC
>.|TRBJ1-1|once|TRBV18
CASSQIQGGTEAFF
TGTGCCAGCTCACAGATACAGGGAGGGACTGAAGCTTTCTTT
>TRBD1|TRBJ1-1|few|TRBV7-6
CASSSWTGDTEAFF
TGTGCCAGCAGCTCCTGGACAGGGGACACTGAAGCTTTCTTT
>.|TRBJ2-7|few|TRBV5-6
CASSLGPGGEVAYEQYF
TGTGCCAGCAGCTTGGGGCCGGGGGGCGAGGTGGCCTACGAGCAGTACTTC
>TRBD1|TRBJ2-1|.|TRBV11-3
CASSSRDRGINEQFF
TGTGCCAGCAGCTCCCGGGACAGGGGCATCAATGAGCAGTTCTTC
>TRBD2|TRBJ2-5|.|TRBV19
CASSIVTSGEETQYF
TGTGCCAGTAGTATAGTAACTAGCGGGGAAGAGACCCAGTACTTC
>TRBD1|TRBJ2-2|few|TRBV6-6
CASSTTGDPATGELFF
TGTGCCAGCAGTACTACAGGGGACCCCGCCACCGGGGAGCTGTTTTTT
>.|TRBJ1-4|many|TRBV30
CAWNTGSDEKLFF
TGTGCCTGGAACACAGGGTCAGATGAAAAACTGTTTTTT
>TRBD1|TRBJ1-2|few|TRBV6-5
CASSGQGLNYGYTF
TGTGCCAGCAGCGGACAGGGGCTGAACTATGGCTACACCTTC
>TRBD2|TRBJ2-3|.|TRBV30
CAWSPASGGAGDTQYF
TGTGCCTGGAGCCCCGCTAGCGGGGGGGCCGGAGATACGCAGTATTTT
>.|TRBJ2-7|.|TRBV10-1
CASSESNCTGSNGVEQYF
TGCGCCAGCAGTGAGTCGAATTGCACAGGGTCGAACGGGGTTGAGCAGTACTTC
>.|TRBJ1-2|.|TRBV9
CASAGSYGYTF
TGTGCCAGCGCCGGGTCCTATGGCTACACCTTC
>TRBD2|TRBJ2-7|.|TRBV5-1
CASSPTTSGPYEQYF
TGCGCCAGCAGCCCAACGACTAGCGGACCCTACGAGCAGTACTTC
>TRBD1|TRBJ1-1|many|TRBV5-8
CASRETGVANTEAFF
TGTGCCAGCAGAGAGACAGGGGTAGCGAACACTGAAGCTTTCTTT
>TRBD1|TRBJ2-2|.|TRBV25-1
CASRRGPNTGELFF
TGTGCCAGCAGAAGGGGGCCAAACACCGGGGAGCTGTTTTTT
>.|TRBJ1-2|few|TRBV30
CAWSAPAKRNYGYTF
TGTGCCTGGAGTGCTCCTGCCAAGAGAAACTATGGCTACACCTTC